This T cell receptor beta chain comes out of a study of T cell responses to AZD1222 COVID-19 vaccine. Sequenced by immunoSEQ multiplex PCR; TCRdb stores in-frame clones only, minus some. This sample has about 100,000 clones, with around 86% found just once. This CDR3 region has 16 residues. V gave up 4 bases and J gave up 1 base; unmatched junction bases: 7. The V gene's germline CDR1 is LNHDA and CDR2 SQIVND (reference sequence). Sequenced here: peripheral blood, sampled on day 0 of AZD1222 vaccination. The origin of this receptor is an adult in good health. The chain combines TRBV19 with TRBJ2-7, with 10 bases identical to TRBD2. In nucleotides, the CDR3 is TGTGCCAGTAGTAAACCTGCTAGCGGGGGTTCCTACGAGCAGTACTTC. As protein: CASSKPASGGSYEQYF.